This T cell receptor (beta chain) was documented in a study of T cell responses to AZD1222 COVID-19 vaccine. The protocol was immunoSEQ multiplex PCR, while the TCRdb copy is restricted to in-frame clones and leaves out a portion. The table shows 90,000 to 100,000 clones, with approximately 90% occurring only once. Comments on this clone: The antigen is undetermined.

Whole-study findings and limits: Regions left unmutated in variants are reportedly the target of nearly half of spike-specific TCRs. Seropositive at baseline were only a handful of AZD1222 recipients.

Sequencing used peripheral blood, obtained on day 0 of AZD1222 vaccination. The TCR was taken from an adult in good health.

CDR3 protein: CASRTIAVGGGHNEQFF. The CDR3 nucleotides are TGTGCCAGCAGAACTATAGCGGTGGGAGGAGGGCACAATGAGCAGTTCTTC. The chain employs TRBV28 and TRBJ2-1; a possible D gene is TRBD2 (6 bases). Per the germline V gene, CDR1 is MDHEN and CDR2 is SYDVKM. V was cut by 6 bases and J by 5 bases, with 23 bases left in between. The CDR3 covers 17 residues.